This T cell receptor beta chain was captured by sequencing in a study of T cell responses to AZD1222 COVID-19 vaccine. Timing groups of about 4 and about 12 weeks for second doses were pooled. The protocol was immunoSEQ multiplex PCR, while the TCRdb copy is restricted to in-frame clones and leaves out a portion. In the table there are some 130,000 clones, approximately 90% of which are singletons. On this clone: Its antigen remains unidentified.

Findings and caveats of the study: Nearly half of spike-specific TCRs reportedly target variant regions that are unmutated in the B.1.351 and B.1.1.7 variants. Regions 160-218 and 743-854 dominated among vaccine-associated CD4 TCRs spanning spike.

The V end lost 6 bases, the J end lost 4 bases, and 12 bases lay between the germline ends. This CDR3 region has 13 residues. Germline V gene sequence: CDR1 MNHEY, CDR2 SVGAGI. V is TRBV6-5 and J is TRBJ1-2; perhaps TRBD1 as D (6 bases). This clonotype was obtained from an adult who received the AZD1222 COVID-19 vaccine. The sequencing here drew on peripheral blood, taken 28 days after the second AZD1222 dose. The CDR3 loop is CASSPGAIYGYTF. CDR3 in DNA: TGTGCCAGCAGCCCGGGGGCGATCTATGGCTACACCTTC.